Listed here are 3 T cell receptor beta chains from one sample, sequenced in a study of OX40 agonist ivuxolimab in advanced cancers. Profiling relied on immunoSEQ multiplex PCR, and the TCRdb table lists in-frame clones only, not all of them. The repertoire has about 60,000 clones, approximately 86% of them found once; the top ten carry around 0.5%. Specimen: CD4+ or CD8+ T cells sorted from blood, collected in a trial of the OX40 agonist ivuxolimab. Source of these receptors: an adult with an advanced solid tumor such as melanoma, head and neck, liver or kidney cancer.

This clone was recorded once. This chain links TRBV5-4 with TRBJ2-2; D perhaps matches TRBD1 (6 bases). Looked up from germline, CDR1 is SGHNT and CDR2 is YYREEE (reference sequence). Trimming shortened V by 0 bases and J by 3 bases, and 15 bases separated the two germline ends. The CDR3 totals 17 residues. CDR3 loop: CASSLGGHRVDTGELFF. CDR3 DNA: TGTGCCAGCAGCTTGGGTGGACACAGGGTGGACACCGGGGAGCTGTTTTTT. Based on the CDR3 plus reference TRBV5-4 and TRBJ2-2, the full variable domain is ETGVTQSPTHLIKTRGQQVTLRCSSQSGHNTVSWYQQALGQGPQFIFQYYREEENGRGNFPPRFSGLQFPNYSSELNVNALELDDSALYLCASSLGGHRVDTGELFFGEGSRLTVL.

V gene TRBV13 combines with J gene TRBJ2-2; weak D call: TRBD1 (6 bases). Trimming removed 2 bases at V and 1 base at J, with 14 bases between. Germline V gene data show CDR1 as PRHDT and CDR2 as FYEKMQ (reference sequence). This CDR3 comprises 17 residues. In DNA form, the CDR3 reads TGTGCCAGCAGCTTACAGGGCCCACAGGGGAACACCGGGGAGCTGTTTTTT. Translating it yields CASSLQGPQGNTGELFF.

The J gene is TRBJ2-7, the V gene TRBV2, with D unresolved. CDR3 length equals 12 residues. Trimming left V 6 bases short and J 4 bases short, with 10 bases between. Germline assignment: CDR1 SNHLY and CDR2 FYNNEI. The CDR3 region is CASRKLLYEQYF. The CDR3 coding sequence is TGTGCCAGCAGAAAGCTTTTATACGAGCAGTACTTC.